This T cell receptor (beta chain) is from a study of beta chain features in type 1 diabetes. Study conclusions and caveats: All four CD4+ subsets of Type 1 diabetes patients contained TCRB CDR3s that were moderately but significantly shorter.

Expressed TCRB transcripts were sequenced because the isolated RNA had all been reverse transcribed beforehand. Using immunoSEQ multiplex PCR, the repertoire was profiled, and TCRdb retains in-frame clones only, with some absent. The sample carries hundreds of thousands of clones, around 16% recorded once. This clone is a singleton in its sample. Its specificity is unknown. The CDR3 sequence is 14 residues long. V dropped 3 bases and J dropped 8; count of bases not matched to a gene: 7. The germline CDR1 and CDR2 sequences are KGHSH and LQKENI. The chain carries TRBV18 and TRBJ2-1, with 7 bases fitting TRBD2. This sequence originates from a man between 18 and 35 years old with type 1 diabetes. Sequenced: naive CD4+ T cells from blood. Here the CDR3 reads CASSPVLGRDEQFF. The CDR3 bases are TGTGCCAGCTCACCGGTCTTGGGGAGGGATGAGCAGTTCTTC.